One sample yielded the 23 T cell receptor beta chains listed below, sequenced in a study of blood T cell repertoires in COVID-19. Measured with immunoSEQ multiplex PCR; TCRdb has only the in-frame clones, and not every one. The data show fewer than 150,000 clones, with approximately 90% seen just once and approximately 4.2% held by the top ten. Sequencing input: peripheral blood. The receptors were sampled from a woman aged 45-65 years with acute or convalescent COVID-19.

V is TRBV6-5 and J is TRBJ2-7; 8 bases are shared with TRBD1. CDR1 is MNHEY and CDR2 is SVGAGI in the germline V gene. This CDR3 is 13 amino acids long. J lost 6 bases, V lost 10 bases, and 11 bases had no gene match. The CDR3 protein is CATERTGMSEQYF. The DNA for the CDR3 is TGTGCCACTGAGAGGACAGGGATGAGCGAGCAGTACTTC.

This clone was seen more than once but under ten times. CDR3 loop: CASSFRTSRAFF. The DNA for the CDR3 is TGTGCCAGCAGCTTCCGGACTTCCCGGGCTTTCTTT. V is TRBV5-4 and J is TRBJ1-1; no reliable D call. The CDR3 has 12 amino acids. Trimming stripped 2 bases from V and 11 bases from J, with 13 bases between. The germline CDR1 and CDR2 sequences are SGHNT and YYREEE (reference sequence). Looking up the rest from reference TRBV5-4 and TRBJ1-1 gives the full variable domain: ETGVTQSPTHLIKTRGQQVTLRCSSQSGHNTVSWYQQALGQGPQFIFQYYREEENGRGNFPPRFSGLQFPNYSSELNVNALELDDSALYLCASSFRTSRAFFGQGTRLTVV.

V gene TRBV19 combines with J gene TRBJ1-2; 8 bases match TRBD1. V was clipped by 5 bases and J by 6 bases; unmatched bases: 5. Germline V CDR1 and CDR2: LNHDA, SQIVND (reference sequence). CDR3 length: 13 residues. DNA of the CDR3: TGTGCCAGTAGTGCCGGGACAGGTAATGGCTACACCTTC. Encoded protein: CASSAGTGNGYTF.

The V gene is TRBV19, the J gene TRBJ2-5, with D perhaps matching TRBD1 (5 bases). CDR1 is LNHDA, CDR2 SQIVND, per germline (reference sequence). V dropped 4 bases and J dropped 3 bases, with 21 bases sitting between them. The CDR3 runs to 17 residues. This CDR3 reads CASSTIRADSIEETQYF. For the CDR3, the DNA is TGTGCCAGTAGTACCATTCGTGCAGACAGTATAGAAGAGACCCAGTACTTC.

In its sample, this clone was seen once. The V gene is TRBV5-4, the J gene TRBJ1-1; 8 bases agree with TRBD1. V was clipped by 4 bases and J by 1 base; unmatched bases: 3. Looked up from germline, CDR1 is SGHNT and CDR2 is YYREEE (reference sequence). This CDR3 has 14 residues. CDR3 residues: CASSPGTGNTEAFF. CDR3 sequence (DNA): TGTGCCAGCAGCCCCGGGACAGGGAACACTGAAGCTTTCTTT.

V usage is TRBV9 and J usage is TRBJ1-2; tentative D call: TRBD1 (6 bases). This CDR3 spans 15 amino acids. V lost 1 base and J 2 bases, leaving 12 bases between the germline ends. Germline V lookup: CDR1 SGDLS, CDR2 YYNGEE. CDR3 protein: CASSVSSGTNYGYTF. For the CDR3, the DNA is TGTGCCAGCAGCGTAAGCTCTGGGACAAACTATGGCTACACCTTC.

The chain employs TRBV11-2 and TRBJ2-1; 7 bases map to TRBD1. The J segment lost 8 bases and the V segment lost 5 bases, leaving 6 bases of the junction unmatched. Germline V CDR1 and CDR2: SGHAT, FQNNGV. This CDR3 is built from 13 residues. CDR3: CASSPDRADEQFF. Here the CDR3 DNA reads TGTGCCAGCAGCCCCGACAGGGCGGATGAGCAGTTCTTC.

This chain connects TRBV24-1 to TRBJ1-6; D gene uncertain. The germline V and J ends were trimmed by 6 bases and 6 bases, with 8 bases remaining between them. The CDR3 consists of 13 residues. Germline V lookup: CDR1 KGHDR, CDR2 SFDVKD. The chain's CDR3 is CATSPGFNSPLHF. CDR3 DNA sequence: TGTGCCACCAGTCCAGGTTTTAATTCACCCCTCCACTTT.

V usage is TRBV11-2 and J usage is TRBJ1-3, with 7 bases matching TRBD1. The V and J ends lost 6 bases and 3 bases, in that order; junction bases with no gene match: 8. CDR1 is SGHAT and CDR2 is FQNNGV in the germline V gene. This CDR3 spans 15 amino acids. The CDR3 loop is CASSYRGRGGNTIYF. The DNA of the CDR3 is TGTGCCAGCAGTTACAGGGGACGAGGTGGAAACACCATATATTTT.

The chain uses TRBV29-1 and TRBJ2-6, with D possibly being TRBD2 (6 bases). Germline lookup yields CDR1 SQVTM and CDR2 ANQGSEA. The CDR3 has 17 residues. With 7 bases removed from V and 0 bases from J, the gap between germline ends came to 19 bases. The CDR3 spells CSAWLGFGSSGANVLTF. CDR3 nucleotide sequence: TGCAGCGCCTGGTTGGGGTTCGGGAGCTCTGGGGCCAACGTCCTGACTTTC.

The chain joins TRBV7-8 to TRBJ1-1; D gene uncertain. V lost 2 bases and J lost 1, with 8 bases in between. Germline CDR1 SGHVS, CDR2 FQNEAQ. The CDR3 is made up of 14 amino acids. CDR3 sequence (DNA): TGTGCCAGCAGCTTATCACAGAGGAACACTGAAGCTTTCTTT. It is translated as CASSLSQRNTEAFF.

This sequence joins TRBV6-2 or TRBV6-3 and TRBJ2-6; 9 nucleotides match TRBD1. The CDR3 length is 20 residues. Germline values: CDR1 MNHEY, CDR2 SVGEGT. With 6 bases clipped from V and 0 bases from J, the junction kept 15 bases outside the gene matches. CDR3 protein: CASSLLPGTGRPSGANVLTF. CDR3 coding DNA: TGTGCCAGCAGCCTCTTACCCGGGACAGGGAGACCCTCTGGGGCCAACGTCCTGACTTTC.

This clone is a singleton in its sample. The rearrangement joins TRBV7-9 to TRBJ2-1; D is perhaps TRBD2 (5 bases). V was clipped by 1 base and J by 4 bases, with 11 bases between them. This CDR3 has 15 amino acids. Per the germline V gene, CDR1 is SEHNR and CDR2 is FQNEAQ (reference sequence). The CDR3 sequence is CASSLVGGGYNEQFF. CDR3 nucleotides: TGTGCCAGCAGCTTAGTAGGAGGCGGATACAATGAGCAGTTCTTC.

J is TRBJ2-5 and V is TRBV9; a possible D gene is TRBD2 (7 bases). Germline CDR1 and CDR2: SGDLS and YYNGEE. The CDR3 is made up of 14 amino acids. The germline V and J ends were trimmed by 0 bases and 11 bases, with 17 bases remaining between them. CDR3 amino acids: CASSVALGRGDQYF. The CDR3 bases are TGTGCCAGCAGCGTAGCCCTTGGGAGGGGGGATCAGTACTTC.

The V gene is TRBV3-1 (or the pseudogene TRBV3-2), the J gene TRBJ1-1, with TRBD1 matching over 7 bases. Per the germline V gene, CDR1 is LGHDT and CDR2 is YNNKEL (reference sequence). The CDR3 is 14 amino acids. With 6 bases clipped from V and 1 base from J, the junction kept 5 bases outside the gene matches. In DNA form, the CDR3 reads TGTGCCAGCAGACAGACAGGGAGGAACACTGAAGCTTTCTTT. Amino acid sequence: CASRQTGRNTEAFF.

This chain joins TRBV28 and TRBJ1-2; 7 bases line up with TRBD1. J gave up 0 bases and V 5 bases, and 6 bases lay outside the gene matches. This CDR3 is 15 amino acids long. Germline CDR1 is MDHEN and CDR2 is SYDVKM. CDR3 protein: CASSRQGKSNYGYTF. Here the CDR3 DNA reads TGTGCCAGCAGTAGACAGGGAAAATCTAACTATGGCTACACCTTC.

The chain carries TRBV10-1 and TRBJ2-7; no firm D call. Looked up from germline, CDR1 is WNHNN and CDR2 is SYGVQD (reference sequence). V was shortened by 3 bases and J by 5 bases, with 17 bases between the two germline ends. The CDR3 runs to 15 residues. CDR3 in amino acids: CASSERTALPHEQYF. DNA for the CDR3: TGCGCCAGCAGTGAAAGAACTGCCCTCCCCCACGAGCAGTACTTC.

V and J are TRBV7-9 and TRBJ2-7; weak D call: TRBD1 (7 bases). The CDR3 totals 14 residues. The germline V and J ends were trimmed by 2 bases and 6 bases, with 14 bases remaining between them. CDR1 SEHNR and CDR2 FQNEAQ come from the germline V gene (reference sequence). The chain's CDR3 is CASSLRQGGSEQYF. Here the CDR3 DNA reads TGTGCCAGCAGCTTAAGACAGGGAGGTTCCGAGCAGTACTTC. Full variable domain (outside the CDR3, taken from reference TRBV7-9 and TRBJ2-7): DTGVSQNPRHKITKRGQNVTFRCDPISEHNRLYWYRQTLGQGPEFLTYFQNEAQLEKSRLLSDRFSAERPKGSFSTLEIQRTEQGDSAMYLCASSLRQGGSEQYFGPGTRLTVT.

This rearrangement joins TRBV27 to TRBJ1-2; TRBD1 matches at 8 bases. V lost 5 bases to trimming and J lost 8 bases; unmatched junction nucleotides: 7. Germline V CDR1 and CDR2: MNHEY, SMNVEV (reference sequence). The CDR3 length is 13 residues. This CDR3 reads CASSGGTGGGYTF. Here the CDR3 DNA reads TGTGCCAGCAGTGGAGGGACAGGAGGGGGCTACACCTTC.

This clone was seen once. V and J are TRBV7-2 and TRBJ2-7, with a possible D match to TRBD1 (6 bases). V lost 4 bases and J 13 bases, leaving 20 bases between the germline ends. Looked up from germline, CDR1 is SGHTA and CDR2 is FQGNSA. The CDR3 length is 13 residues. The DNA of the CDR3 is TGTGCCAGCAGCTCTCAAAGGACAGATCCGGCTTACTTC. This gives the protein CASSSQRTDPAYF. Combining the CDR3 with reference TRBV7-2 and TRBJ2-7 gives the whole variable domain GAGVSQSPSNKVTEKGKDVELRCDPISGHTALYWYRQSLGQGLEFLIYFQGNSAPDKSGLPSDRFSAERTGGSVSTLTIQRTQQEDSAVYLCASSSQRTDPAYFGPGTRLTVT.

The rearrangement links TRBV27 to TRBJ1-2, with a tentative D call TRBD1 (5 bases). This CDR3 has 13 residues. Trimming left V 6 bases short and J 3 bases short, with 11 bases between. In germline, CDR1 is MNHEY, CDR2 SMNVEV (reference sequence). The CDR3 sequence is CASRPQGHYGYTF. CDR3 bases: TGTGCCAGCAGGCCTCAGGGCCACTATGGCTACACCTTC.

The chain is built from TRBV15 and TRBJ2-7, with TRBD2 matching 7 bases. V lost 3 bases, J lost 2 bases, and 10 bases stayed unmatched. CDR1 and CDR2 (germline): LNHNV, YYDKDF (reference sequence). This CDR3 region has 16 residues. The CDR3 loop is CATSSPLAEGTYEQYF. CDR3 nucleotides: TGTGCCACCAGCAGCCCCCTAGCGGAGGGGACCTACGAGCAGTACTTC.

V gene TRBV3-1 (or the pseudogene TRBV3-2) combines with J gene TRBJ2-5; 7 bases agree with TRBD2. The CDR3 loop spans 15 amino acids. Germline lookup yields CDR1 LGHDT and CDR2 YNNKEL (reference sequence). The J segment lost 4 bases and the V segment lost 0 bases, leaving 5 bases of the junction unmatched. The CDR3 sequence: CASSQEEGGRETQYF. In DNA, the CDR3 is TGTGCCAGCAGCCAAGAAGAAGGCGGGAGAGAGACCCAGTACTTC.